Listed below are T cell receptor beta chains from one sample, sequenced in a study of metastatic and nonmetastatic thyroid tumors. TCRdb re-called the PCR reads through MiXCR. The repertoire has tens of thousands of clones, around 21% of them found once; the top ten carry less than 35%. Sequenced material: blood. The receptors originated from a female donor with papillary thyroid cancer or a benign thyroid nodule (not recorded which). Some clones in this sample may be carry-over from other donors' samples. Each CDR3 is given with its conserved first and last residue. Fields, in order: V gene, D gene, clone size, J gene, CDR3 length, CDR3 protein, CDR3 DNA. D genes are given only for firm matches. Expanded clones get a size class; other rows say once, few or many, or leave the size out.

v_gene: TRBV5-1; d_gene: .; abundance: many; j_gene: TRBJ2-1; len: 13; CDR3aa: CASTRRDVNEQFF; CDR3nt: TGCGCCAGCACTCGGCGGGACGTAAATGAGCAGTTCTTC
v_gene: TRBV6-1; d_gene: .; abundance: many; j_gene: TRBJ1-1; len: 16; CDR3aa: CASSSRNFRGGTEAFF; CDR3nt: TGTGCCAGCAGTTCACGGAATTTCAGGGGTGGCACTGAAGCTTTCTTT
v_gene: TRBV5-6; d_gene: TRBD2; abundance: many; j_gene: TRBJ2-2; len: 14; CDR3aa: CASSSLGGSGELFF; CDR3nt: TGTGCCAGCAGCTCCCTGGGGGGGTCCGGGGAGCTGTTTTTT
v_gene: TRBV28; d_gene: .; abundance: few; j_gene: TRBJ2-7; len: 17; CDR3aa: CASSQIGRGLTFYEQYF; CDR3nt: TGTGCCAGCAGTCAAATTGGCCGGGGGTTAACTTTTTACGAGCAGTACTTC
v_gene: TRBV28; d_gene: .; abundance: many; j_gene: TRBJ1-4; len: 15; CDR3aa: CASSLWTDSNEKLFF; CDR3nt: TGTGCCAGCAGTTTATGGACAGATAGTAATGAAAAACTGTTTTTT
v_gene: TRBV5-1; d_gene: TRBD2; abundance: .; j_gene: TRBJ2-1; len: 18; CDR3aa: CASSLAGMRESGWDEQFF; CDR3nt: TGCGCCAGCAGCTTGGCGGGCATGCGGGAGTCGGGGTGGGATGAGCAGTTCTTC
v_gene: TRBV13; d_gene: .; abundance: many; j_gene: TRBJ1-2; len: 15; CDR3aa: CASSLGSNWNYGYTF; CDR3nt: TGTGCCAGCAGCTTAGGGTCAAATTGGAACTATGGCTACACCTTC
v_gene: TRBV28; d_gene: TRBD2; abundance: many; j_gene: TRBJ2-3; len: 12; CDR3aa: CASVGLAETQYF; CDR3nt: TGTGCCAGCGTTGGGCTAGCGGAAACGCAGTATTTT
v_gene: TRBV4-3; d_gene: .; abundance: many; j_gene: TRBJ1-1; len: 16; CDR3aa: CASSQDYNTRETEAFF; CDR3nt: TGCGCCAGCAGCCAGGACTATAACACTCGAGAAACTGAAGCTTTCTTT
v_gene: TRBV25-1; d_gene: .; abundance: few; j_gene: TRBJ1-1; len: 14; CDR3aa: CSSRSITGSTEAFF; CDR3nt: TGTTCCAGCAGGTCCATTACAGGGAGTACTGAAGCTTTCTTT
v_gene: TRBV7-2; d_gene: .; abundance: many; j_gene: TRBJ2-7; len: 13; CDR3aa: CATGAWAGNEQYF; CDR3nt: TGTGCCACCGGGGCATGGGCGGGAAACGAGCAGTACTTC
v_gene: TRBV5-1; d_gene: .; abundance: many; j_gene: TRBJ2-7; len: 16; CDR3aa: CASSFLSGPETYEQYF; CDR3nt: TGCGCCAGCAGCTTTCTCAGCGGGCCAGAAACCTACGAGCAGTACTTC
v_gene: TRBV28; d_gene: .; abundance: .; j_gene: TRBJ2-7; len: 13; CDR3aa: CASKLETLYEQYF; CDR3nt: TGTGCCAGCAAGCTAGAGACATTATACGAGCAGTACTTC
v_gene: TRBV13; d_gene: .; abundance: many; j_gene: TRBJ2-1; len: 11; CDR3aa: CASMGYNEQFF; CDR3nt: TGTGCCAGCATGGGATACAATGAGCAGTTCTTC
v_gene: TRBV24-1; d_gene: .; abundance: many; j_gene: TRBJ2-2; len: 16; CDR3aa: CATSDSRAGDTGELFF; CDR3nt: TGTGCCACCAGTGATTCGAGGGCAGGGGACACCGGGGAGCTGTTTTTT
v_gene: TRBV11-2; d_gene: TRBD1; abundance: .; j_gene: TRBJ2-7; len: 17; CDR3aa: CASSLVPTGVETYEQYF; CDR3nt: TGTGCCAGCAGCTTAGTCCCGACAGGGGTAGAGACCTACGAGCAGTACTTC
v_gene: TRBV29-1; d_gene: .; abundance: many; j_gene: TRBJ2-5; len: 12; CDR3aa: CSVEAHAETQYF; CDR3nt: TGCAGCGTTGAAGCGCACGCCGAGACCCAGTACTTC
v_gene: TRBV11-2; d_gene: .; abundance: .; j_gene: TRBJ2-6; len: 17; CDR3aa: CASILGQFNSGANVLTF; CDR3nt: TGTGCCAGCATCTTAGGACAGTTCAACTCTGGGGCCAACGTCCTGACTTTC
v_gene: TRBV7-8; d_gene: .; abundance: many; j_gene: TRBJ2-6; len: 18; CDR3aa: CASSLAGLDLSGANVLTF; CDR3nt: TGTGCCAGCAGCTTAGCGGGACTCGATTTATCTGGGGCCAACGTCCTGACTTTC
v_gene: TRBV14; d_gene: .; abundance: many; j_gene: TRBJ1-3; len: 15; CDR3aa: CASSQGRKLGNTIYF; CDR3nt: TGTGCCAGCAGCCAAGGAAGGAAGCTTGGAAACACCATATATTTT
v_gene: TRBV6-2/TRBV6-3; d_gene: TRBD2; abundance: medium-sized; j_gene: TRBJ2-7; len: 15; CDR3aa: CASSYLAGTIYEQYF; CDR3nt: TGTGCCAGCAGTTACCTAGCAGGGACTATTTACGAGCAGTACTTC
v_gene: TRBV11-2; d_gene: .; abundance: .; j_gene: TRBJ2-2; len: 14; CDR3aa: CASSLESRVWELFF; CDR3nt: TGTGCCAGCAGCTTAGAGAGCAGGGTTTGGGAGCTGTTTTTT
v_gene: TRBV6-1; d_gene: .; abundance: medium-sized; j_gene: TRBJ1-3; len: 13; CDR3aa: CASRDSSGNTIYF; CDR3nt: TGTGCCAGCAGGGACAGCTCTGGAAACACCATATATTTT
v_gene: TRBV2; d_gene: TRBD1; abundance: .; j_gene: TRBJ2-5; len: 14; CDR3aa: CANSGTGLGGTQYF; CDR3nt: TGTGCCAACAGTGGGACAGGTTTAGGAGGGACCCAGTACTTC
v_gene: TRBV19; d_gene: .; abundance: many; j_gene: TRBJ2-1; len: 15; CDR3aa: CASSLKGDGYNEQFF; CDR3nt: TGTGCCAGTAGTCTCAAGGGGGACGGGTACAATGAGCAGTTCTTC